A selection of T cell receptor beta chains follows, all from one sample in a study of cytomegalovirus exposure and HLA in healthy donors. TCRdb keeps only in-frame clones here, not all; method: immunoSEQ multiplex PCR. The table lists 250,000 to 350,000 clones, 85% to 90% of them singletons. The sample comprised PBMCs. The receptor set was obtained from a young woman in good health and CMV-seronegative. Both conserved end residues are part of each CDR3. D genes are given only for firm matches. Clone size appears in some rows only: once, few, many, or a class for an expanded clone.

V	D	size	J	DNA	CDR3
TRBV11-1	TRBD1	few	TRBJ2-1	TGTGCCAGCAGCACGGGACAGGCGGGCTACAATGAGCAGTTCTTC	CASSTGQAGYNEQFF
TRBV5-1	-	-	TRBJ2-3	TGCGCCAGCAGCTCTGGCGGGGGCTTAGGGGCGGATACGCAGTATTTT	CASSSGGGLGADTQYF
TRBV5-1	-	-	TRBJ2-5	TGCGCCAGCAGCTTAGGGACAAACCCCGCCGAGACCCAGTACTTC	CASSLGTNPAETQYF
TRBV7-9	TRBD2	-	TRBJ2-3	TGTGCCAGCAGCCCTACTCTAGCGGGGGGCCCTAGCACAGATACGCAGTATTTT	CASSPTLAGGPSTDTQYF
TRBV5-6	-	-	TRBJ1-6	TGTGCCAGCAGCTGGGGAGGGACGGCGAGCTCCTATAATTCACCCCTCCACTTT	CASSWGGTASSYNSPLHF
TRBV7-9	-	-	TRBJ2-5	TGTGCCAGCAGCTTAGGACAGACGACCCAAGAGACCCAGTACTTC	CASSLGQTTQETQYF
TRBV5-1	-	-	TRBJ1-1	TGCGCCAGCAGTCGGGGGGCGTACACTGAAGCTTTCTTT	CASSRGAYTEAFF
TRBV7-9	TRBD1	-	TRBJ1-2	TGTGCCAGCAGCGAACCGGGACAGTGGGGCAATAAGGACTATGGCTACACCTTC	CASSEPGQWGNKDYGYTF
TRBV5-1	TRBD1	-	TRBJ1-1	TGCGCCAGCAGCTCTACCGGGACAGCGAACACTGAAGCTTTCTTT	CASSSTGTANTEAFF
TRBV5-1	TRBD2	-	TRBJ2-1	TGCGCCAGCAGCTTCGGGGCGGGGGGATTAAATGAGCAGTTCTTC	CASSFGAGGLNEQFF
TRBV29-1	-	-	TRBJ2-7	TGCAGCGTTGAGGCGGCGGGCACTACGGGCTCCTACGAGCAGTACTTC	CSVEAAGTTGSYEQYF
TRBV19	-	-	TRBJ2-1	TGTGCCAGTTCAAGAATCAGCTACAATGAGCAGTTCTTC	CASSRISYNEQFF
TRBV5-1	-	once	TRBJ2-5	TGCGCCAGCAGCTTGGGGGGGGTCCAAGAGACCCAGTACTTC	CASSLGGVQETQYF
TRBV5-1	TRBD2	-	TRBJ2-1	TGCGCCAGCAGCTTGGCCCGTAGCGGGGGGGCCTTTGAGCAGTTCTTC	CASSLARSGGAFEQFF
TRBV2	TRBD1	-	TRBJ1-6	TGTGCCAGCAGGGGGACAGACTCCTATAATTCACCCCTCCACTTT	CASRGTDSYNSPLHF
TRBV4-2	-	-	TRBJ1-2	TGTGCCAGCACCACAGGGATCGGGGGCTACACCTTC	CASTTGIGGYTF
TRBV7-8	-	-	TRBJ2-5	TGTGCCAGCAGCCCCGCCCGGGTGGAGGAGACCCAGTACTTC	CASSPARVEETQYF